The source of this TCR beta chain is a study of regulatory T cells in long-lasting Graves disease. Time point denoted: newly diagnosed GD, antithyroid drugs for less than 3 months. PBMC RNA was the source of the TCR library. The CDR3 extends over 18 amino acids. CDR1 and CDR2 from the germline V gene are LNHDA and SQIVND (reference sequence). V dropped 3 bases and J dropped 2; count of bases not matched to a gene: 12. Library construction for TCR beta used iRepertoire HTBI primers and Arm-PCR of CDR3 regions. Each CDR3 protein is one row after TCRdb ran MiXCR on the multiplex PCR reads. The table includes about 540,000 distinct CDR3 sequences, approximately 13% detected once. These data also formed part of another study, on T cells in Graves' hyperthyroidism and ophthalmopathy.

The material sequenced was peripheral blood mononuclear cells (PBMCs), taken at new diagnosis, from a patient treated with antithyroid drugs. The chain uses TRBV19 and TRBJ2-3, with TRBD1 identical over 9 bases. The source is a man aged 30 to 45 with Graves disease. The CDR3 bases are TGTGCCAGTAGTATTGGACTCATGGACAGGGGCCTCACAGATACGCAGTATTTT. It yields the protein CASSIGLMDRGLTDTQYF.